The table lists the clone carrying this TCR beta chain with many counts. Time point: newly diagnosed GD, antithyroid drugs for less than 3 months. Construction of the TCR library relied on RNA isolated from PBMCs. As collected, the peripheral blood samples measured roughly 8.6 milliliters each and went into EDTA tubes. With V trimmed by 3 bases and J by 6 bases, 4 bases remained unmatched. The CDR3 covers 15 residues. Germline V gene lookup returns CDR1 LNHDA and CDR2 SQIVND (reference sequence). This sample was taken from a study of regulatory T cells in long-lasting Graves disease. Arm-PCR with iRepertoire HTBI primers amplified the CDR3 regions for these TCR beta libraries. Per the authors' pipeline: Spanning all samples, the identified segments comprised 60 to 80 TRBV and 14 to 15 TRBJ. MiXCR, applied by TCRdb to the multiplex PCR reads, yields one record per CDR3 protein. TCRdb, not the authors, supplied the V and J calls. The sample lists 400,000 to 500,000 distinct CDR3 sequences, approximately 16% occurring once.

These data are also associated with another study on T cells in Graves' hyperthyroidism and ophthalmopathy. Per that paper: On the basis of clinical symptoms, serum thyroxine and TRAb, thyroid ultrasound and orbital computed tomography, diagnoses were made. Also found in blood were most expanded thyroid clonotypes above 0.001.

The sample in question was peripheral blood mononuclear cells (PBMCs), obtained at new diagnosis, from a patient treated with antithyroid drugs. This clonotype originated in a woman between 40 and 50 years old with Graves disease. The rearrangement uses TRBV19 and TRBJ2-2; 10 nucleotides align to TRBD2. The CDR3 region is CASSITLAGAGELFF. CDR3 in DNA: TGTGCCAGTAGTATTACTCTAGCGGGAGCCGGGGAGCTGTTTTTT.